This entry lists 32 T cell receptor beta chains sequenced from one sample in a study of blood T cells in healthy people across ages. The authors ran a second PCR of about 6 to 12 cycles using a sample-barcoded 5' primer and a J-beta primer mix. From the 5' RACE reads, TCRdb called clonotypes with MiXCR, one entry per CDR3 protein. The sample holds roughly 800,000 distinct CDR3 sequences, around 36% seen once. Sequencing used blood. The receptors derive from a man between 18 and 35 years old in good health.

The CDR3 nucleotides are TGTGCCAGCAGCTTCAGGATGGTTGATGGCTACACCTTC. It codes for CASSFRMVDGYTF. This chain uses TRBV7-2 with TRBJ1-2, with D uncertain. The germline V gene has CDR1 SGHTA and CDR2 FQGNSA. The CDR3 consists of 13 residues. V lost 3 bases and J lost 6, with 11 bases in between.

This clonotype was counted only a few times. The CDR3 DNA reads as TGCGCCAGCAGCTTACGCGGCAGACTAGTGAACACTGAAGCTTTCTTT. It is translated as CASSLRGRLVNTEAFF. The chain carries TRBV5-1 and TRBJ1-1; no clear D gene. The length of the CDR3 is 16 residues. V gave up 2 bases and J gave up 0 bases, with 14 bases separating them. Germline-derived CDR1 and CDR2 are SGHRS and YFSETQ.

This clonotype appeared a few times. Just one base apart from a much larger clone, this may be a read error. The rearrangement joins TRBV29-1 to TRBJ2-1, with D maybe TRBD1 (6 bases). Germline V gene data show CDR1 as SQVTM and CDR2 as ANQGSEA. The ends were cut back, 4 bases at V and 10 bases at J, with 17 bases in the middle. The CDR3 covers 13 residues. The DNA for the CDR3 is TGCAGCGTTGGGACAGCATCCTCCTACGAGCAGTTCTTC. Translation gives CSVGTASSYEQFF.

This clonotype was counted a few times. The chain couples TRBV29-1 to TRBJ2-1; 9 nucleotides match TRBD1. V lost 5 bases, J lost 3 bases, and 5 bases stayed unmatched. The CDR3 runs to 14 residues. Per germline, CDR1 SQVTM and CDR2 ANQGSEA. Here the CDR3 DNA reads TGCAGCGTTTACGGGACAGGGTTCTACAATGAGCAGTTCTTC. This translates into CSVYGTGFYNEQFF.

On this clonotype itself: One junction end disagrees with the germline gene, perhaps due to a read error. The chain carries TRBV9 and TRBJ1-2; TRBD1 is a possible D gene (6 bases). CDR1 and CDR2 (germline): SGDLS, YYNGEE. There are 14 residues in the CDR3. This CDR3 reads CANSVTGGAGDYTF. CDR3 bases: TGTGCCAACAGCGTTACTGGGGGCGCGGGAGACTACACCTTC.

Many counts were recorded for this clonotype. The V call is TRBV29-1, the J call TRBJ2-3; 7 positions match TRBD1. The CDR3 length is 17 residues. Germline V gene data show CDR1 as SQVTM and CDR2 as ANQGSEA. V was clipped by 3 bases and J by 6 bases; unmatched bases: 18. For the CDR3, the DNA is TGCAGCGTTGAGTTTCCTGAGACAGGGACGCCTCAGGATACGCAGTATTTT. Amino acids: CSVEFPETGTPQDTQYF.

Only a few counts were recorded for this clonotype. The chain employs TRBV5-6 and TRBJ2-7, with 11 bases aligning to TRBD1. Germline loops: CDR1 SGHDT, CDR2 YYEEEE. CDR3 length equals 17 residues. The ends lost 2 bases at V and 2 bases at J; junction bases unmatched: 9. CDR3 sequence reads: CASSLGGLGQGAYEQYF. CDR3 nucleotide sequence: TGTGCCAGCAGCTTAGGCGGTTTGGGACAGGGGGCCTACGAGCAGTACTTC.

Turning to this clonotype: The junction does not match germline at one end; this may be a read error. The V gene is TRBV4-3, the J gene TRBJ2-7; D remains unclear. CDR1 and CDR2 (germline): LGHNA, YSLEER. The CDR3 consists of 12 residues. The CDR3 coding sequence is TGCGCCACCAGCAGTAGGGTTTACGAGCAGTACTTC. It is translated as CATSSRVYEQYF.

Regarding this clonotype: This could be a read error, since a much larger clone is one nucleotide away. This rearrangement joins TRBV12-3 or TRBV12-4 to TRBJ1-2; 12 bases are shared with TRBD1. The V gene end was trimmed by 6 bases and the J gene end by 7 bases; junction bases not matched to a gene: 6. The CDR3 runs 14 residues. The CDR3, as DNA: TGTGCCAGCAGGTTGGGACAGGGGGCTCCTGGCTACACCTTC. The encoded protein is CASRLGQGAPGYTF.

This clonotype was seen a handful of times. This chain joins TRBV3-1 and TRBJ2-7, with 8 bases fitting TRBD1. Trimming cost V 3 bases and J 4 bases; bases outside gene matches: 11. Germline loops: CDR1 LGHDT, CDR2 YNNKEL (reference sequence). The CDR3 is made up of 16 amino acids. CDR3 protein: CASSQSHGTGTYEQYF. The CDR3 region has the DNA TGTGCCAGCAGCCAGTCCCACGGGACAGGTACATACGAGCAGTACTTC.

This clonotype was seen repeatedly, ten times or more. J is TRBJ2-3 and V is TRBV7-3; weak D call: TRBD1 (5 bases). Germline V gene sequence: CDR1 SGHTA, CDR2 FQGTGA. This CDR3 spans 15 amino acids. Trimming left V 5 bases short and J 3 bases short, with 15 bases between. The CDR3: CASSPGQGVTDTQYF. The CDR3 DNA is TGTGCCAGCAGCCCTGGACAAGGGGTTACAGATACGCAGTATTTT.

A few counts support this clonotype. The chain employs TRBV12-3 or TRBV12-4 and TRBJ2-5; D may match TRBD1 or TRBD2 (5 bases each). The CDR3 length is 16 residues. V lost 6 bases and J lost 2, with 19 bases in between. In DNA, the CDR3 is TGTGCCAGCAGCCTCGACAAAAAGGGACGGCAAGAGACCCAGTACTTC. Translating it yields CASSLDKKGRQETQYF.

This clonotype occurred many times. The CDR3 DNA is TGTGCCAGCAGATACGAAGATACGCAGTATTTT. This gives the protein CASRYEDTQYF. The chain couples TRBV12-3 or TRBV12-4 to TRBJ2-3; D gene unclear. The CDR3 has 11 residues. V lost 6 bases and J lost 5, with 6 bases in between.

This clonotype was counted many times. The rearrangement links TRBV4-1 to TRBJ2-1; D may be TRBD2 (5 bases). Trimming pared 0 bases from V and 13 bases from J, leaving 16 bases between. The CDR3 totals 14 residues. The germline V gene has CDR1 MGHRA and CDR2 YSYEKL. The DNA for the CDR3 is TGCGCCAGCAGCCAAGATCATCGCGGGTTTGAACAGTTCTTC. Protein product: CASSQDHRGFEQFF.

J is TRBJ2-7 and V is TRBV12-3 or TRBV12-4, with TRBD2 as a possible D gene (5 bases). There are 14 residues in the CDR3. Trimming left V 6 bases short and J 0 bases short, with 12 bases between. The CDR3 sequence: CASRPGYNSYEQYF. CDR3 DNA sequence: TGTGCCAGCAGACCGGGATACAACTCCTACGAGCAGTACTTC.

This clonotype was picked up a small number of times. The V and J genes are TRBV20-1 and TRBJ2-1; D remains unclear. Trimming cost V 0 bases and J 7 bases, with 10 bases left between them. Germline CDR1 DFQATT, CDR2 SNEGSKA (reference sequence). The CDR3 runs to 13 residues. The CDR3 DNA is TGCAGTGCTAGAGACATCACTGGGAATGAGCAGTTCTTC. Its protein product is CSARDITGNEQFF.

Of note for this clonotype: Given a much more abundant clone one base away, this may be a read error. V usage is TRBV7-7 and J usage is TRBJ2-5; 9 bases align to TRBD2. The DNA end is a closer match to TRBJ2-1, so the J assignment may be wrong. The CDR3 spans 13 residues. In germline, CDR1 is SSHAT, CDR2 FNYEAQ (reference sequence). The CDR3 nucleotides read TGTGCCAGCGCGGGGGGGGATCAAGAGACCCAGTTCTTC. Residues: CASAGGDQETQFF.

A word on this clonotype: One end of the junction fails to match germline, which may point to a read error. The rearrangement uses TRBV18 and TRBJ1-1; D unresolved. Germline assignment: CDR1 KGHSH and CDR2 LQKENI. The CDR3 has 15 amino acids. The CDR3 DNA follows: TGTGCCAGCTCACCCAATACCCCGGGATTATCTGAAACTTTCTTT. Translation: CASSPNTPGLSETFF.

CDR3 protein: CASRDGGADTQYF. Here the CDR3 DNA reads TGTGCCAGCAGGGACGGGGGGGCAGATACGCAGTATTTT. The chain combines TRBV12-3 or TRBV12-4 with TRBJ2-3; TRBD2 matches 8 bases. The CDR3 is made up of 13 amino acids. J gave up 4 bases and V 6 bases, and 3 bases lay outside the gene matches.

This clonotype has only a few counts. The J gene is TRBJ2-7, the V gene TRBV12-3 or TRBV12-4, with 7 positions matching TRBD1. Germline trimming cut 2 bases from V and 4 bases from J; bases unmatched to any gene: 8. This CDR3 is 15 amino acids long. CDR3 amino acids: CASSLLGGVSYEQYF. CDR3 nucleotide sequence: TGTGCCAGCAGTTTACTAGGGGGCGTCTCTTACGAGCAGTACTTC.

The V call is TRBV10-3, the J call TRBJ1-2, with 7 positions matching TRBD1. Germline V lookup: CDR1 ENHRY, CDR2 SYGVKD. The CDR3 runs 17 residues. J was trimmed by 1 base and V by 4 bases; bases with no gene match: 12. Here the CDR3 DNA reads TGTGCCATCAGTGTCAGACAGGGAGCCCAACTTAACTATGGCTACACCTTC. Its protein product is CAISVRQGAQLNYGYTF.

This clonotype was recorded at least ten times. The chain is built from TRBV12-3 or TRBV12-4 and TRBJ2-7, with 8 bases matching TRBD1. The CDR3 has 14 residues. V was pared by 8 bases and J by 7 bases, with 13 bases of the junction left unmatched. The CDR3 nucleotides are TGTGCCAGCCAACAAGGAATACAGGGGGGAGAGCAGTACTTC. Its protein is CASQQGIQGGEQYF.

This clonotype was picked up a small number of times. One base away lies a much larger clone, so this may be a sequencing read error. This chain links TRBV12-3 or TRBV12-4 with TRBJ1-2; possible D gene TRBD1, 5 bases. Trimming took off 5 bases at V and 3 bases at J, with 13 bases between the two ends. The CDR3 has 14 amino acids. The CDR3 DNA reads TGTGCCAGCAGTGTAGATCGGGGCTACTATGGCTACACCTTC. It encodes CASSVDRGYYGYTF.

The chain combines TRBV29-1 with TRBJ2-4; TRBD1 matches 7 bases. This CDR3 contains 14 residues. Germline V gene lookup returns CDR1 SQVTM and CDR2 ANQGSEA. V shed 8 bases, J shed 0 bases, and the junction held 7 bases outside the gene matches. The DNA for the CDR3 is TGCAGCATACAGGGGATACTAGCCAAAAACATTCAGTACTTC. This codes for CSIQGILAKNIQYF.

This clonotype was detected many times. CDR3 amino acids: CSVVGGQGETQYF. The CDR3 nucleotides are TGCAGCGTTGTAGGTGGGCAGGGGGAGACCCAGTACTTC. The V gene is TRBV29-1, the J gene TRBJ2-5, with D maybe TRBD1 (6 bases). Germline CDR1 reads SQVTM; CDR2 reads ANQGSEA. V lost 4 bases and J 5 bases, leaving 14 bases between the germline ends. The CDR3 spans 13 residues.

Only a few counts were recorded for this clonotype. The V gene is TRBV9, the J gene TRBJ1-6, with 8 bases aligning to TRBD1. J gave up 14 bases and V 3 bases, and 13 bases lay outside the gene matches. In germline, CDR1 is SGDLS, CDR2 YYNGEE. The CDR3 is 15 amino acids. The CDR3 DNA follows: TGTGCCAGCAGCGCCGGGGACAGGCCTAATTCGGCCCTCCACTTT. Translating gives CASSAGDRPNSALHF.

V gene TRBV7-2 combines with J gene TRBJ2-1, with D hard to call. V dropped 1 base and J dropped 0 bases, with 7 bases sitting between them. Germline CDR1 and CDR2: SGHTA and FQGNSA. There are 15 residues in the CDR3. The CDR3 region is CASSLEAFSYNEQFF. The CDR3 nucleotides are TGTGCCAGCAGCTTAGAAGCGTTCTCCTACAATGAGCAGTTCTTC.

The CDR3 coding sequence is TGTGCCAGCAGTGAATTACGAAACATTCAGTACTTC. Its translation is CASSELRNIQYF. The V call is TRBV2, the J call TRBJ2-4; D not certain. Trimming pared 2 bases from V and 6 bases from J, leaving 5 bases between. The CDR3 is 12 residues long. Germline values: CDR1 SNHLY, CDR2 FYNNEI.

This clonotype was detected a few times. This sequence joins TRBV20-1 and TRBJ1-1; D ambiguous. CDR1 DFQATT and CDR2 SNEGSKA come from the germline V gene (reference sequence). V was shortened by 6 bases and J by 4 bases, with 18 bases between the two germline ends. This CDR3 comprises 14 residues. The CDR3 region has the DNA TGCAGTGCCAGTTCGCCTAAAATAGTCACTGAAGCTTTCTTT. This gives the protein CSASSPKIVTEAFF.

This chain joins TRBV12-3 or TRBV12-4 and TRBJ2-1; 10 nucleotides align to TRBD2. The DNA end is a closer match to TRBJ2-7, so the J assignment may be wrong. This CDR3 is 14 amino acids long. The CDR3: CASARTSGYNEQYF. DNA for the CDR3: TGTGCCTCCGCCCGGACTAGCGGATACAATGAGCAGTACTTC.

The rearrangement uses TRBV4-1 and TRBJ1-2; D is possibly TRBD1 (6 bases). There are 15 residues in the CDR3. V was clipped by 2 bases and J by 8 bases, with 18 bases between them. Germline V lookup: CDR1 MGHRA, CDR2 YSYEKL. CDR3 sequence: CASSQTTGRGKGYTF. The CDR3 nucleotides are TGCGCCAGCAGCCAAACCACGGGGAGGGGGAAAGGCTACACCTTC.

This clonotype was detected only a few times. This chain connects TRBV6-2 or TRBV6-3 to TRBJ2-1; D is uncertain. Trimming took off 2 bases at V and 9 bases at J, with 14 bases between the two ends. The CDR3 loop spans 14 amino acids. Germline V CDR1 and CDR2: MNHEY, SVGEGT. CDR3 sequence: CASSYRLRIGEQFF. Here the CDR3 DNA reads TGTGCCAGCAGTTACCGCCTTAGGATCGGTGAGCAGTTCTTC.